This entry is about one T cell receptor (beta chain). In its sample, this clone was seen a few times. It has no known antigen specificity. It has no much larger one-base neighbor in the sample; base qualities were not kept. From a lookup of the germline V gene, CDR1 and CDR2 are LGHNA and YNFKEQ. Inclusive of the bounding cysteine and phenylalanine, the CDR3 is 17 residues long. The entry retains the CDR3 DNA only, 51 bases that are in frame from base 1. The junction shows trimming of 3 bases on V and 0 bases on J, and the gene matches do not reach 5 bases of it. All of the isolated RNA was reverse transcribed with the High Capacity cDNA Reverse Transcription Kit, so expressed TCRB transcripts were sequenced. Deep immunoSEQ sequencing was performed on naive, central memory and regulatory T cell samples, with an average of roughly 3.5 million total reads per sample. After sorted cells were lysed in RLT buffer, RNA was extracted with DNase-treated RNeasy Micro or Mini kits, with the choice depending on cell number. To prevent cross-contamination, each cell subset was processed individually, whereas patient and healthy donor samples were processed jointly. The immunoSEQ multiplex PCR was used to amplify TCRB sequences from cDNA, generating 87-bp fragments that spanned the CDR3 region. The amplicons were sequenced using the Illumina HiSeq platform. Per the source publication's procedure: PCR bias was corrected computationally using synthetic template baselines, and reads within Hamming distance 2 were collapsed, with unmergeable singletons discarded. Reads were aligned against IMGT so that V, D and J genes, CDR3 length and insertions or deletions at six rearrangement sites could be assigned. Within each subset, clonotype counts were normalized to the number of sorted cells before true diversity and Gini coefficients were calculated with the tcR R package. The overlap coefficient, calculated on TCRB nucleotide sequences, was used to quantify repertoire sharing. As a proxy for the pre-selection repertoire, out-of-frame TCRB sequences from naive cells were analyzed. Here the immuneACCESS table is served through TCRdb, limited to in-frame sequences with V and J called. Missing clones are a known gap in these copies; in checked studies unresolved V genes cover under half, and the rest lacks a known reason. V and J calls and clone size are copied from that table; D and trimming were computed from the DNA. The sample profile shows about 660,000 clones; over 13% of them were found once. Approximately 0.039% of the sample is in the top ten clones.

These data are taken from a study of beta chain features in type 1 diabetes (dated by TCRdb to between 2017 and 2018). For the wider study: Mean age, gender distribution, total cell number and subset yield were not different between patients and healthy donors. In the study, recently diagnosed type 1 diabetes patients and matched healthy donors were compared on the TCRB repertoires of their sorted circulating CD4+ T cell subsets. A total of roughly 100 million sorted cells were examined across all samples, and the number of cells per subset was strongly correlated with RNA yield. Naive and central memory subsets were obtained from all 30 or so donors, but regulatory and stem cell-like memory subsets were isolated from only 8 patients and 8 healthy donors. The study at large found these results: Naive, central memory and regulatory TCRB repertoires appeared to be more similar among patients than among healthy donors. At VDJ recombination sites, patients with type 1 diabetes made fewer insertions and deleted more nucleotides, a pattern implying thymic rearrangement abnormalities. PCR might favor shorter templates, but patient and control samples were amplified and corrected together, so any skew would affect both groups equally. Because the HLA sub-analyses included only small numbers of individuals, any influence of HLA type on TCRB rearrangement was left unresolved. A moderate but significant shortening of TCRB CDR3 length was observed in type 1 diabetes patients in all four CD4+ subsets. Sequencing cDNA rather than genomic DNA could over-represent highly expressing activated cells, although activation and CD3 levels did not differ between groups.

Each donor gave one peripheral blood draw, averaging approximately 110 mL, which was collected into heparinised tubes. Using a panel that included CD45RO, CCR7, CD25, CD127, CD95 and CD27, naive, central memory, regulatory and stem cell-like memory CD4+ T cells were sorted on a BD FACSAria II. A purity above 95% was achieved for all sorted populations. PBMCs were isolated immediately by Lymphoprep density gradient centrifugation and stained directly without culture. To minimize batch effects, samples were stained and sorted in pairs, one healthy donor with one patient per experiment. The receptor was derived from a young man with type 1 diabetes. The chain is made from TRBV4-2 and TRBJ2-2, with TRBD2 matching 9 junction bases. The sample comprised naive CD4+ T cells from blood. The sample's cell subset or site label, in plain terms: true naive CD4+ T cells. The CDR3 region: CASSHPSGAANTGELFF. The DNA sequence is TGTGCCAGCAGCCACCCTAGCGGGGCCGCGAACACCGGGGAGCTGTTTTTT.